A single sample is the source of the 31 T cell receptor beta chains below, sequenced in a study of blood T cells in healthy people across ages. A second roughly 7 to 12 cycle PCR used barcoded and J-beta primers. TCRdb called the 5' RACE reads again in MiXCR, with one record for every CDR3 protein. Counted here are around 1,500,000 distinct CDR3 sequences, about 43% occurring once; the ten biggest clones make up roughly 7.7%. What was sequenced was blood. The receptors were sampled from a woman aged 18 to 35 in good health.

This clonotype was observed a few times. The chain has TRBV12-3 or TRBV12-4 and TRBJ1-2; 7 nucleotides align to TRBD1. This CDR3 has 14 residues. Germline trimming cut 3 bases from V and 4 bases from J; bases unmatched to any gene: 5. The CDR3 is CASSFRGAGYGYTF. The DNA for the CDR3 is TGTGCCAGCAGTTTCAGGGGGGCCGGCTATGGCTACACCTTC.

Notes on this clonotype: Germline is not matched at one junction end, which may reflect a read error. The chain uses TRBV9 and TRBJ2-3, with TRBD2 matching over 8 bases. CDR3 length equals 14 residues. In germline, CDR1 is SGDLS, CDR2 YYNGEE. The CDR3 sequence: CACSAGRAGDTQYF. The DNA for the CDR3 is TGTGCCTGCAGCGCCGGGAGGGCCGGAGATACGCAGTATTTT.

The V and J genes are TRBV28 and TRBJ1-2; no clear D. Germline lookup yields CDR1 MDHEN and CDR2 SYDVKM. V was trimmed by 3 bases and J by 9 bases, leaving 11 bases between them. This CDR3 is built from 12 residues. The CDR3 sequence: CASSLVLTSYTF. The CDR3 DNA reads TGTGCCAGCAGTTTGGTCTTGACTAGCTACACCTTC.

For the CDR3, the DNA is TGTGCCAGCAGCCCCCACCTAGCGGTCCTACCCACAGATACGCAGTATTTT. It translates to CASSPHLAVLPTDTQYF. V usage is TRBV14 and J usage is TRBJ2-3; TRBD2 matches at 7 bases. The CDR3 length is 17 residues. V lost 4 bases, J lost 2 bases, and 12 bases stayed unmatched. Per the germline V gene, CDR1 is SGHDN and CDR2 is FVKESK.

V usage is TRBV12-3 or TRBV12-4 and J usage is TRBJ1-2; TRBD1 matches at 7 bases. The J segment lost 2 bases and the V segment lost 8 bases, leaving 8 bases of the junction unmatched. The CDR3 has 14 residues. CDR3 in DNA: TGTGCCAGCGCTACCCAGGGGGACAACTATGGCTACACCTTC. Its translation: CASATQGDNYGYTF.

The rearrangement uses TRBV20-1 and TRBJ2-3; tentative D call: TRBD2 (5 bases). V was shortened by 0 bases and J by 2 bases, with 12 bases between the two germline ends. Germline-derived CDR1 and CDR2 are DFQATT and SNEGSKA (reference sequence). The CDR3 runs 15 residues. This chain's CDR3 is CSARDGGLVTDTQYF. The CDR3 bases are TGCAGTGCTAGAGATGGAGGACTTGTCACAGATACGCAGTATTTT.

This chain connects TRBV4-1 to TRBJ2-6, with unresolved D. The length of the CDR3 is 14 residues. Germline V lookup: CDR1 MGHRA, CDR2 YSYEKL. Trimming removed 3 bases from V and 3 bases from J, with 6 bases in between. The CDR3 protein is CASSHVSGANVLTF. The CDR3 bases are TGCGCCAGCAGCCACGTTAGTGGGGCCAACGTCCTGACTTTC.

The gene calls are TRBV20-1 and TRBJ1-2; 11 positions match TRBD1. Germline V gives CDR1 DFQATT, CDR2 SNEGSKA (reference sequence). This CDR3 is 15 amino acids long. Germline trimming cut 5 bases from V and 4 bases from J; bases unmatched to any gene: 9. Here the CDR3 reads CSAPRWDRGTYGYTF. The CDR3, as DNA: TGCAGTGCTCCCCGTTGGGACAGGGGGACCTATGGCTACACCTTC.

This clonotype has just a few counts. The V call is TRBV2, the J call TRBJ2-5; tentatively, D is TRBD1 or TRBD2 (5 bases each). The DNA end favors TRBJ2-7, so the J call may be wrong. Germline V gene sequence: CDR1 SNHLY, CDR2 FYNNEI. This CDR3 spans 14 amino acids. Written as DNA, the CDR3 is TGTGCCAGCAGCCATCCCGGGACCTTATACGAGCAGTACTTC. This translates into CASSHPGTLYEQYF.

CDR3 protein: CASRLTSGTTYEQYF. The CDR3 bases are TGTGCCAGCAGGCTGACTAGCGGGACGACCTACGAGCAGTACTTC. The rearrangement links TRBV6-5 to TRBJ2-5; TRBD2 agrees at 11 bases. The DNA end is more similar to TRBJ2-7, so the J call may be wrong. The germline CDR1 and CDR2 sequences are MNHEY and SVGAGI. This CDR3 has 15 residues.

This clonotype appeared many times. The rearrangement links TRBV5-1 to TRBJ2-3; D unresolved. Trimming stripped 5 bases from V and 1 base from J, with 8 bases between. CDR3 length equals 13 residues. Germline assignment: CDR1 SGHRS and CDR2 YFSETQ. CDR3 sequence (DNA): TGCGCCAGCAGAGCCGCAGGCACAGATACGCAGTATTTT. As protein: CASRAAGTDTQYF. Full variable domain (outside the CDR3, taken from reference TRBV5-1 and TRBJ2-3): KAGVTQTPRYLIKTRGQQVTLSCSPISGHRSVSWYQQTPGQGLQFLFEYFSETQRNKGNFPGRFSGRQFSNSRSEMNVSTLELGDSALYLCASRAAGTDTQYFGPGTRLTVL.

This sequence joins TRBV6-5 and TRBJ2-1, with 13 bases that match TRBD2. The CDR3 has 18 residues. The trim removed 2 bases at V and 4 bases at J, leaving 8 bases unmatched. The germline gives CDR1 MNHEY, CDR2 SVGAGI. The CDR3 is CASSYRLAGGSNYNEQFF. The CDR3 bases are TGTGCCAGCAGTTACAGACTAGCGGGAGGCTCCAATTACAATGAGCAGTTCTTC.

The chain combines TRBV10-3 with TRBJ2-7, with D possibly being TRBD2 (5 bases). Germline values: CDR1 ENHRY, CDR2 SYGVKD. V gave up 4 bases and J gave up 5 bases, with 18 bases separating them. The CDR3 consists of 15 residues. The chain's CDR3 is CAISVAQTKAHEQYF. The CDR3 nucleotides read TGTGCCATCAGTGTTGCGCAGACTAAGGCCCACGAGCAGTACTTC.

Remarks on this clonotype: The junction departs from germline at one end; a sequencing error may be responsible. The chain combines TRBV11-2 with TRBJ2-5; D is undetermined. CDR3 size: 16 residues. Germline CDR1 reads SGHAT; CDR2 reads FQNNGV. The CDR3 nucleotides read TGTGCCAGCAGCTTGCGTGGTGATAGCAGTCAAGAGACCCGGTACTTC. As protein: CASSLRGDSSQETRYF.

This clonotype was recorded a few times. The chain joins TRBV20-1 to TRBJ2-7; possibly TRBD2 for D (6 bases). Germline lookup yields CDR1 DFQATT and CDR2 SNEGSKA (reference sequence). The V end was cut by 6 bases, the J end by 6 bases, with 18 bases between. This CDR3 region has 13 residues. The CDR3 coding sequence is TGCAGTGCCCCGGGGGTAGCGGCCCTCGAGCAGTACTTC. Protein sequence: CSAPGVAALEQYF.

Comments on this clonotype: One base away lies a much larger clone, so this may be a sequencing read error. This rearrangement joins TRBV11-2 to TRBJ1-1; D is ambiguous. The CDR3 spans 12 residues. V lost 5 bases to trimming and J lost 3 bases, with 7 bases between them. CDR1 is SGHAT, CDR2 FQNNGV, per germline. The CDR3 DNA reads TGTGCCAGCAGCATCCGGGACACTGAAGCTTTCTTT. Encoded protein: CASSIRDTEAFF.

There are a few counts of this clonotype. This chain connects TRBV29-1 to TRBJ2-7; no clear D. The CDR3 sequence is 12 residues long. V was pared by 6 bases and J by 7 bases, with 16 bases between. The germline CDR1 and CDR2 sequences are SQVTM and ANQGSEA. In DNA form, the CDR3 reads TGCAGCGTAGGCCAGACACCGAAAGAGCAGTACTTC. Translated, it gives CSVGQTPKEQYF.

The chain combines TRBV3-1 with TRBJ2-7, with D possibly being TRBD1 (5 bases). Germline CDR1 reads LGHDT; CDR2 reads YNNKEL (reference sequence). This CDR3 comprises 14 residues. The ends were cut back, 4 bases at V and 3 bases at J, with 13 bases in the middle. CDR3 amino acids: CASSPSPDNYEQYF. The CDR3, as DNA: TGTGCCAGCAGCCCCAGCCCGGACAACTACGAGCAGTACTTC.

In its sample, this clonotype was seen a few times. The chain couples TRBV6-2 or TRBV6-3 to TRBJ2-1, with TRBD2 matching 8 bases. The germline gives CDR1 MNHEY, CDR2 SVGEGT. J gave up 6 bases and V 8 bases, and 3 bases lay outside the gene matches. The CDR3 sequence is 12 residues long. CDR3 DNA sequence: TGTGCCAGCCGCGGGAGGATCAATGAGCAGTTCTTC. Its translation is CASRGRINEQFF.

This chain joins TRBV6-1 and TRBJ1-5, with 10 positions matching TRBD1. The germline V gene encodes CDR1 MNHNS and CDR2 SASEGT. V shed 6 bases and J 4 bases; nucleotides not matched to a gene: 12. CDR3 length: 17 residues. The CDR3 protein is CASRAGMGTGANQPQHF. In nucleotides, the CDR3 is TGTGCCAGCAGAGCCGGGATGGGGACAGGGGCTAATCAGCCCCAGCATTTT.

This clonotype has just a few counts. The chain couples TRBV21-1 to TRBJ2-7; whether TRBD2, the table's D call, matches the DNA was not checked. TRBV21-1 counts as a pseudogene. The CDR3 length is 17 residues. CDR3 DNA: TGTGCCAGCAGCAAAGGCCTAGCGGGAGGCGAAACCTACGAGCAGTACTTC. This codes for CASSKGLAGGETYEQYF.

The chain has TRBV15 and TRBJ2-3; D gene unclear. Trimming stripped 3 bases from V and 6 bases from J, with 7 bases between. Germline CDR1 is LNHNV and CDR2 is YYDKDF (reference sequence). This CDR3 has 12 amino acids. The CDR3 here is CATSRARDTQYF. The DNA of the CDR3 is TGTGCCACCAGCAGGGCCCGGGATACGCAGTATTTT.

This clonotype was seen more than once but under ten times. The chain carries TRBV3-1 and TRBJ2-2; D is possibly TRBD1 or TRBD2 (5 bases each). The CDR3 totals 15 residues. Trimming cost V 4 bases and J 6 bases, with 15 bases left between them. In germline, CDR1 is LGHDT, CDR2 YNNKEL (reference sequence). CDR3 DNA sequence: TGTGCCAGCAGCCCTCGCTCGAGGGGTTCCGGGGAGCTGTTTTTT. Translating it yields CASSPRSRGSGELFF.

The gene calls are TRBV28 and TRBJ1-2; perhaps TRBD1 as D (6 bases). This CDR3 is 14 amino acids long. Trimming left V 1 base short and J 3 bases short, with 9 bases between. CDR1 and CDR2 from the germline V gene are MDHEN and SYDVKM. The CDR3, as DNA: TGTGCCAGCAGTTTATCGGACAGAGACTATGGCTACACCTTC. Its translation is CASSLSDRDYGYTF.

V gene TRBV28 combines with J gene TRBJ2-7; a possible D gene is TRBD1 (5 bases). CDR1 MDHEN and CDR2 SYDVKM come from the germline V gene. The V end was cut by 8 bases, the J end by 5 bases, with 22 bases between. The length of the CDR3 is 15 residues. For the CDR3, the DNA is TGTGCCAGCGGCCTGGTAGGGGTGAGTTTTGACGAGCAGTACTTC. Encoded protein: CASGLVGVSFDEQYF.

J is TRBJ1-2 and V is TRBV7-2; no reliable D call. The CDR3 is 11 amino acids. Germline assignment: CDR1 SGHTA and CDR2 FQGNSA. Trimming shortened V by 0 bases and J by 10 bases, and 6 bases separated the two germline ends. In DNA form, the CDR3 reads TGTGCCAGCAGCTTAGCTGAAGACTACACCTTC. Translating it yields CASSLAEDYTF.

The CDR3 spells CSASRQENTEAFF. The CDR3 bases are TGCAGTGCTAGTAGACAGGAGAACACTGAAGCTTTCTTT. The genes are TRBV20-1 and TRBJ1-1; possible D gene TRBD1, 6 bases. Trimming removed 3 bases at V and 1 base at J, with 9 bases between. This CDR3 has 13 amino acids. Germline CDR1 and CDR2: DFQATT and SNEGSKA (reference sequence).

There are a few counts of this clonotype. CDR3 sequence: CASRGTGGAGGYTF. For the CDR3, the DNA is TGTGCCAGCAGAGGAACAGGGGGCGCTGGGGGCTACACCTTC. V and J are TRBV12-3 or TRBV12-4 and TRBJ1-2; 9 bases line up with TRBD1. J gave up 8 bases and V 6 bases, and 10 bases lay outside the gene matches. This CDR3 is built from 14 residues.

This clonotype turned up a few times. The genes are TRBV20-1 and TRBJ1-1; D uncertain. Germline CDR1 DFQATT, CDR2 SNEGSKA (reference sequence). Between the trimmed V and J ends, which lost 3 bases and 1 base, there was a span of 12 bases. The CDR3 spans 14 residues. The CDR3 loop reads CSASLFARNTEAFF. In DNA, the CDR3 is TGCAGTGCTAGCCTATTCGCTAGGAACACTGAAGCTTTCTTT.

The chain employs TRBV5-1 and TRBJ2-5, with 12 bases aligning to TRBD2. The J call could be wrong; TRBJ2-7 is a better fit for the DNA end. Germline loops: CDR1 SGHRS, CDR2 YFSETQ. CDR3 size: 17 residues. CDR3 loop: CASSLGGLAGGLGEQYF. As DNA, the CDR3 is TGCGCCAGCAGCTTAGGAGGTCTAGCGGGGGGGCTCGGCGAGCAGTACTTC.

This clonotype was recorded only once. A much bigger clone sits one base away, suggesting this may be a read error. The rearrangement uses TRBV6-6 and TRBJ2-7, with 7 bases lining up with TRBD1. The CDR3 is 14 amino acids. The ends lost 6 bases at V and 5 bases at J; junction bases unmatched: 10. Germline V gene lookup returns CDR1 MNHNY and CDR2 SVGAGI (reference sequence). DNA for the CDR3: TGTGCCAGCAGCCCCGGGACAGACCCCGACGAGCAGTACTTC. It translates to CASSPGTDPDEQYF.